This T cell receptor beta chain appears in the sequencing data of a study of blood T cells in healthy people across ages. Whole-study results and caveats: Estimated diversity, derived from one million T cells, was regarded as an underestimate. The unsorted PBMCs prevented any conclusive comparison of naive versus antigen-experienced cells.

To note about this clonotype: Its antigen is currently unknown.

Trimming took off 4 bases at V and 4 bases at J, with 12 bases between the two ends. This CDR3 is 14 amino acids long. CDR1 and CDR2 (germline): SGHDT, YYEEEE. Through a sample-barcoded 5' primer and a J-beta primer mix, a second PCR was run for about 6 to 11 cycles. TCRdb reprocessed the 5' RACE reads with MiXCR, giving one entry per CDR3 protein. The table lists about 1 million distinct CDR3 sequences, over 35% of them singletons. The specimen sequenced was blood. The clonotype originates from a woman in her sixties in good health. The chain links TRBV5-6 to TRBJ1-5; no clear D gene. As DNA, the CDR3 is TGTGCCAGCAGCCTGGGTTCACCTAATCAGCCCCAGCATTTT. Encoded protein: CASSLGSPNQPQHF.